These 29 T cell receptor beta chains were sequenced from one sample in a study of T cell repertoires in cytomegalovirus infection. These receptors have no identified antigens. TCRdb passed the reads through MiXCR, listing each CDR3 protein once. In the table there are 75,000 to 100,000 distinct CDR3 sequences, roughly 29% of which are singletons. The material was CD8+ T cells from cultured PBMCs, obtained from culture after CMV antigen stimulation. These receptors were obtained from a human donor in good health (CMV status not recorded). Some clones in this sample may be carry-over from other donors' samples.

This clonotype was seen more than once but under ten times. The chain couples TRBV28 to TRBJ2-3; 12 bases agree with TRBD2. Germline V gene sequence: CDR1 MDHEN, CDR2 SYDVKM. The junction had 7 bases not matched to a gene; V was cut back by 6 bases and J by 0 bases. The CDR3 loop spans 17 amino acids. CDR3 residues: CASRTSGGTDSTDTQYF. As DNA, the CDR3 is TGTGCCAGCAGAACTAGCGGGGGGACCGATAGCACAGATACGCAGTATTTT.

This rearrangement joins TRBV19 to TRBJ2-1; 12 bases agree with TRBD2. This CDR3 has 18 residues. The ends lost 4 bases at V and 3 bases at J; junction bases unmatched: 10. Per the germline V gene, CDR1 is LNHDA and CDR2 is SQIVND (reference sequence). CDR3: CASSKGPSGGGFYNEQFF. The CDR3 nucleotides read TGTGCCAGTAGTAAGGGGCCTAGCGGGGGGGGATTCTACAATGAGCAGTTCTTC.

The chain has TRBV5-8 and TRBJ1-5; D perhaps matches TRBD1 (5 bases). V was clipped by 5 bases and J by 0 bases, with 12 bases between them. Germline CDR1 and CDR2: SGHTS and YDEGEE. The CDR3 has 15 residues. Here the CDR3 DNA reads TGTGCCAGCAGAGAAGGGACGGCTAGCAATCAGCCCCAGCATTTT. Translated: CASREGTASNQPQHF. Full variable domain (remainder filled in from reference TRBV5-8 and TRBJ1-5): EAGVTQSPTHLIKTRGQQATLRCSPISGHTSVYWYQQALGLGLQFLLWYDEGEERNRGNFPPRFSGRQFPNYSSELNVNALELEDSALYLCASREGTASNQPQHFGDGTRLSIL.

The chain combines TRBV12-3 or TRBV12-4 with TRBJ1-1; D not certain. The CDR3 contains 12 residues. Trimming cost V 3 bases and J 6 bases, with 8 bases left between them. CDR3 nucleotides: TGTGCCAGCAGTTTGGCTGGCGCTGAAGCTTTCTTT. Its protein product is CASSLAGAEAFF.

The chain combines TRBV4-2 with TRBJ2-7; perhaps TRBD2 as D (6 bases). The CDR3 has 16 amino acids. The V and J ends lost 3 bases and 2 bases respectively, with 17 bases between them. Germline V gene data show CDR1 as LGHNA and CDR2 as YNFKEQ. The CDR3 sequence is CASSQSTGAHPYEQYF. The DNA for the CDR3 is TGTGCCAGCAGCCAGAGTACGGGAGCTCACCCCTACGAGCAGTACTTC.

This clonotype was recorded once. The rearrangement links TRBV19 to TRBJ1-5; 8 positions match TRBD1. This CDR3 has 14 residues. Trimming took 6 bases from V and 4 from J; bases not matched to a gene: 5. Looked up from germline, CDR1 is LNHDA and CDR2 is SQIVND (reference sequence). The CDR3, as DNA: TGTGCCAGTAGCTCAGGGGGCGCGAATCAGCCCCAGCATTTT. As protein: CASSSGGANQPQHF. The full variable domain, rest sourced from reference TRBV19 and TRBJ1-5, is DGGITQSPKYLFRKEGQNVTLSCEQNLNHDAMYWYRQDPGQGLRLIYYSQIVNDFQKGDIAEGYSVSREKKESFPLTVTSAQKNPTAFYLCASSSGGANQPQHFGDGTRLSIL.

This rearrangement joins TRBV27 to TRBJ1-5, with D unclear. The germline gives CDR1 MNHEY, CDR2 SMNVEV (reference sequence). The CDR3 sequence is 18 residues long. The germline V and J ends were trimmed by 5 bases and 0 bases, with 20 bases remaining between them. CDR3 sequence reads: CASSASGGYLYSNQPQHF. CDR3 bases: TGTGCCAGCAGTGCCTCGGGAGGGTACCTTTATAGCAATCAGCCCCAGCATTTT.

The chain is built from TRBV12-3 or TRBV12-4 and TRBJ2-1; no clear D. The CDR3 sequence is 15 residues long. V was trimmed by 6 bases and J by 3 bases, leaving 15 bases between them. The CDR3 nucleotides are TGTGCCAGCAGCCAAGCCTTATCGGGCTACAATGAGCAGTTCTTC. Translation: CASSQALSGYNEQFF.

The J gene is TRBJ2-7, the V gene TRBV7-9; possibly TRBD1 for D (5 bases). The V end was cut by 5 bases, the J end by 0 bases, with 11 bases between. This CDR3 has 14 amino acids. Per germline, CDR1 SEHNR and CDR2 FQNEAQ (reference sequence). As DNA, the CDR3 is TGTGCCAGCAGCCCGACAGACTTCTCCTACGAGCAGTACTTC. Its translation: CASSPTDFSYEQYF.

This sequence joins TRBV7-2 and TRBJ1-3; D is ambiguous. Trimming shortened V by 5 bases and J by 2 bases, and 13 bases separated the two germline ends. The CDR3 contains 15 residues. Germline V gene lookup returns CDR1 SGHTA and CDR2 FQGNSA. The CDR3 region has the DNA TGTGCCAGCAGCCCCCTAGGGAGCCCTGGAAACACCATATATTTT. It is translated as CASSPLGSPGNTIYF.

This clonotype has ten or more counts. CDR3 nucleotides: TGTGCCAGCAGCGCGTACGCAGGGGATGGAAACACCATATATTTT. It is translated as CASSAYAGDGNTIYF. This sequence joins TRBV7-2 and TRBJ1-3; D may be TRBD1 (6 bases). The CDR3 is 15 amino acids. Germline V CDR1 and CDR2: SGHTA, FQGNSA. Trimming pared 5 bases from V and 3 bases from J, leaving 14 bases between.

This clonotype occurred a few times. The chain is built from TRBV29-1 and TRBJ2-7; perhaps TRBD1 as D (5 bases). Germline-derived CDR1 and CDR2 are SQVTM and ANQGSEA. The V end lost 5 bases, the J end lost 2 bases, and 10 bases lay between the germline ends. The CDR3 is made up of 12 amino acids. The CDR3 loop reads CSVYGQAYEQYF. The CDR3 DNA follows: TGCAGCGTTTACGGACAAGCCTACGAGCAGTACTTC.

V and J are TRBV7-8 and TRBJ1-1; D unclear. Germline V gene sequence: CDR1 SGHVS, CDR2 FQNEAQ. Trimming took 3 bases from V and 4 from J, leaving 15 bases between them. The CDR3 length is 15 residues. Here the CDR3 DNA reads TGTGCCAGCAGCTTGGGCGGGGTTCGGGGCACTGAAGCTTTCTTT. Protein sequence: CASSLGGVRGTEAFF.

V usage is TRBV2 and J usage is TRBJ1-6, with 9 bases matching TRBD1. Germline-derived CDR1 and CDR2 are SNHLY and FYNNEI. Germline trimming cut 5 bases from V and 10 bases from J; bases unmatched to any gene: 3. This CDR3 has 13 amino acids. Here the CDR3 reads CASSTGTGSPLHF. The CDR3 DNA reads as TGTGCCAGCAGTACCGGGACAGGGTCACCCCTCCACTTT.

The sample holds many counts of this clonotype. The rearrangement uses TRBV7-6 and TRBJ2-3; D is unclear. The CDR3 loop spans 15 amino acids. Trimming took 4 bases from V and 0 from J, leaving 11 bases between them. Germline V gives CDR1 SGHVS, CDR2 FNYEAQ. The CDR3 nucleotides read TGTGCCAGCAGCTCGGGCCGCGAAAGCACAGATACGCAGTATTTT. Translation gives CASSSGRESTDTQYF. The variable domain in full, with the rest retrieved from reference TRBV7-6 and TRBJ2-3, is GAGVSQSPRYKVTKRGQDVALRCDPISGHVSLYWYRQALGQGPEFLTYFNYEAQQDKSGLPNDRFSAERPEGSISTLTIQRTEQRDSAMYRCASSSGRESTDTQYFGPGTRLTVL.

This sequence joins TRBV5-1 and TRBJ2-5, with D uncertain. Germline V CDR1 and CDR2: SGHRS, YFSETQ. Deletions cut 6 bases from V and 1 base from J, with 10 bases between. This CDR3 has 13 residues. The CDR3 bases are TGCGCCAGCACCACCACTCCCCAAGAGACCCAGTACTTC. Its protein is CASTTTPQETQYF.

The chain carries TRBV7-9 and TRBJ2-2; no reliable D call. The V gene lost 1 base and the J gene lost 3 bases, with 6 bases spanning the gap. The CDR3 contains 14 residues. Per germline, CDR1 SEHNR and CDR2 FQNEAQ (reference sequence). In DNA form, the CDR3 reads TGTGCCAGCAGCTTAGAATTGCACACCGGGGAGCTGTTTTTT. The encoded protein is CASSLELHTGELFF.

This chain links TRBV9 with TRBJ2-3, with 9 bases aligning to TRBD2. CDR3 length equals 13 residues. V dropped 8 bases and J dropped 3; count of bases not matched to a gene: 4. Germline V gene sequence: CDR1 SGDLS, CDR2 YYNGEE. CDR3 DNA sequence: TGTGCCAGTGCGGGGGGGAGAACAGATACGCAGTATTTT. Translating it yields CASAGGRTDTQYF.

This clonotype turned up a few times. The chain has TRBV20-1 and TRBJ2-3; D is unresolved. CDR3 length: 12 residues. Germline V gives CDR1 DFQATT, CDR2 SNEGSKA (reference sequence). Trimming took off 1 base at V and 2 bases at J, with 4 bases between the two ends. CDR3 protein: CSARAHTDTQYF. CDR3 nucleotide sequence: TGCAGTGCTAGAGCCCACACAGATACGCAGTATTTT.

This clonotype was picked up a small number of times. The chain joins TRBV11-3 to TRBJ1-1, with D unresolved. CDR3 size: 13 residues. Germline V gene lookup returns CDR1 SGHNT and CDR2 YENEEA. Deletions cut 4 bases from V and 0 bases from J, with 6 bases between. For the CDR3, the DNA is TGTGCCAGCAGCTGGGGAATGAACACTGAAGCTTTCTTT. This gives the protein CASSWGMNTEAFF. The variable domain in full, completed from reference TRBV11-3 and TRBJ1-1, reads EAGVVQSPRYKIIEKKQPVAFWCNPISGHNTLYWYLQNLGQGPELLIRYENEEAVDDSQLPKDRFSAERLKGVDSTLKIQPAELGDSAVYLCASSWGMNTEAFFGQGTRLTVV.

The J gene is TRBJ1-6, the V gene TRBV2, with 7 bases matching TRBD1. CDR1 and CDR2 (germline): SNHLY, FYNNEI. The J segment lost 3 bases and the V segment lost 8 bases, leaving 4 bases of the junction unmatched. The length of the CDR3 is 14 residues. DNA of the CDR3: TGTGCCAGCCAGGGGGAAGACTATAATTCACCCCTCCACTTT. Its translation: CASQGEDYNSPLHF.

The CDR3 DNA follows: TGTGCCAGCAGCGTCGACAGGGGGGGAAACATTCAGTACTTC. Amino acids: CASSVDRGGNIQYF. V and J are TRBV5-6 and TRBJ2-4; 9 bases are shared with TRBD1. The length of the CDR3 is 14 residues. Losses at the gene ends were 4 bases for V and 6 bases for J; bases not matched to a gene: 5. Germline V gene lookup returns CDR1 SGHDT and CDR2 YYEEEE.

This clonotype was counted many times. The J gene is TRBJ2-1, the V gene TRBV18; TRBD1 matches at 9 bases. The CDR3 length is 19 residues. V shed 1 base, J shed 6 bases, and the junction held 16 bases outside the gene matches. CDR1 is KGHSH and CDR2 is LQKENI in the germline V gene. Written as DNA, the CDR3 is TGTGCCAGCTCACCACGGGTAATTTCATTGGGACAGGGAAGCAATGAGCAGTTCTTC. This encodes CASSPRVISLGQGSNEQFF.

The chain employs TRBV6-2 or TRBV6-3 and TRBJ2-3; 13 nucleotides line up with TRBD2. The CDR3 sequence is 20 residues long. The V gene end was trimmed by 2 bases and the J gene end by 0 bases; junction bases not matched to a gene: 11. CDR1 and CDR2 (germline): MNHEY, SVGEGT. This chain's CDR3 is CASSYNRRTSGGQSTDTQYF. CDR3 DNA: TGTGCCAGCAGTTACAATCGGCGGACTAGCGGGGGCCAAAGCACAGATACGCAGTATTTT.

V gene TRBV15 combines with J gene TRBJ2-2; D not resolved. The CDR3 is made up of 15 amino acids. The V gene lost 1 base and the J gene lost 2 bases, with 8 bases spanning the gap. CDR1 and CDR2 (germline): LNHNV, YYDKDF (reference sequence). CDR3 sequence (DNA): TGTGCCACCAGCAGAGGGGGTCTAAACACCGGGGAGCTGTTTTTT. This gives the protein CATSRGGLNTGELFF. The whole variable domain, filled in from reference TRBV15 and TRBJ2-2, reads DAMVIQNPRYQVTQFGKPVTLSCSQTLNHNVMYWYQQKSSQAPKLLFHYYDKDFNNEADTPDNFQSRRPNTSFCFLDIRSPGLGDTAMYLCATSRGGLNTGELFFGEGSRLTVL.

V and J are TRBV27 and TRBJ1-1; 7 bases agree with TRBD1. V was clipped by 6 bases and J by 4 bases; unmatched bases: 8. This CDR3 is 14 amino acids long. Germline V gives CDR1 MNHEY, CDR2 SMNVEV (reference sequence). DNA of the CDR3: TGTGCCAGCAGCCTCGCCGGGACAGTCACTGAAGCTTTCTTT. This gives the protein CASSLAGTVTEAFF.

The V gene is TRBV3-1, the J gene TRBJ2-7, with D uncertain. The germline CDR1 and CDR2 sequences are LGHDT and YNNKEL (reference sequence). The V gene lost 0 bases and the J gene lost 0 bases, with 9 bases spanning the gap. This CDR3 has 15 residues. This chain's CDR3 is CASSQEVGTSYEQYF. Here the CDR3 DNA reads TGTGCCAGCAGCCAAGAAGTAGGCACCTCCTACGAGCAGTACTTC.

This sequence joins TRBV7-2 and TRBJ1-2; the match to TRBD1 covers 7 bases. V shed 5 bases, J shed 4 bases, and the junction held 4 bases outside the gene matches. Germline CDR1 is SGHTA and CDR2 is FQGNSA. The CDR3 is 13 residues long. In nucleotides, the CDR3 is TGTGCCAGCAGCCCCGGGACAGTCTATGGCTACACCTTC. This gives the protein CASSPGTVYGYTF.

This sequence joins TRBV12-5 and TRBJ2-2, with 7 bases matching TRBD1. The CDR3 spans 15 residues. The V gene end was trimmed by 2 bases and the J gene end by 0 bases; junction bases not matched to a gene: 0. The V gene's germline CDR1 is LGHNT and CDR2 FRNRAP. The DNA for the CDR3 is TGTGCTAGTGGTTTGACAGGGGCGAACACCGGGGAGCTGTTTTTT. Its protein is CASGLTGANTGELFF.